This T cell receptor beta chain was sequenced for a study of cytomegalovirus exposure and HLA in healthy donors. Study conclusions and caveats: Specificity for CMV antigens was confirmed in vitro for a few of the CMV-associated chains. The authors later linked a missense DCLRE1C variant to TCR beta V- and J-gene trimming. Within the data, a cluster of highly shared sequence variants was likely a sequencing artifact.

As for this clone: As yet, its antigen is unknown.

The primer mix had 60 Vbeta and 13 Jbeta primers. Repertoires were generated with immunoSEQ multiplex PCR, while TCRdb's copy carries only in-frame clones and drops some. Of about 150,000 clones listed, 84% were seen once; the top ten hold 2% to 3%. J gave up 8 bases and V 4 bases, and 6 bases lay outside the gene matches. The CDR3 covers 13 residues. The germline CDR1 and CDR2 sequences are MNHEY and SVGAGI. Sequencing was performed on PBMCs. The clonotype comes from a boy aged 2 to 9 in good health and CMV-seronegative. J is TRBJ1-2 and V is TRBV6-5; 8 bases map to TRBD1. The CDR3 nucleotides are TGTGCCAGCAGTTTAGACAGGGGATCCGGCTACACCTTC. Translated, it gives CASSLDRGSGYTF.